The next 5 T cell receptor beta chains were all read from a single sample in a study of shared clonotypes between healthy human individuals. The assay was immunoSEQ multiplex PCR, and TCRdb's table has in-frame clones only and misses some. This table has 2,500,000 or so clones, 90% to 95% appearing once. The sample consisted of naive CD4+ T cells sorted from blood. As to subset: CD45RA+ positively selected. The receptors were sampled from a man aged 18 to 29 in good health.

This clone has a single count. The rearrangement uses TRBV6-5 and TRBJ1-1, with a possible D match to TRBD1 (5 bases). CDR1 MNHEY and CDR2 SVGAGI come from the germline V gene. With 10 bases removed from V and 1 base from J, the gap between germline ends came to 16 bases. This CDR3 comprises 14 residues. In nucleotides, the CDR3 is TGTGCCATCAGAGCTTCAGGACAGAACACTGAAGCTTTCTTT. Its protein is CAIRASGQNTEAFF.

CDR3 DNA sequence: TGTGCCAGTAGTATCTACCAGGGGTTGAACACTGAAGCTTTCTTT. Amino acids: CASSIYQGLNTEAFF. The chain employs TRBV19 and TRBJ1-1, with D maybe TRBD1 (6 bases). Looked up from germline, CDR1 is LNHDA and CDR2 is SQIVND (reference sequence). V was shortened by 3 bases and J by 0 bases, with 11 bases between the two germline ends. This CDR3 contains 15 residues.

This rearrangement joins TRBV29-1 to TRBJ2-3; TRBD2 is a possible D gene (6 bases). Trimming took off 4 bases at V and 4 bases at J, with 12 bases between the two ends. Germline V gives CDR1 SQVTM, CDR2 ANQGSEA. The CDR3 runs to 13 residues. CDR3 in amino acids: CSVVRWGADTQYF. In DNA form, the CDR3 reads TGCAGCGTTGTGCGGTGGGGGGCAGATACGCAGTATTTT.

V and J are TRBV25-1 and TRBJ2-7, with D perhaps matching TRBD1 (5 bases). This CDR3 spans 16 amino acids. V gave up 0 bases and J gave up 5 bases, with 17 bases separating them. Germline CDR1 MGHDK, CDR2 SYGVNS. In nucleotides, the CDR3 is TGTGCCAGCAGTGAATATGGGGCAGGGAAGTCCCACGAGCAGTACTTC. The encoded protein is CASSEYGAGKSHEQYF.

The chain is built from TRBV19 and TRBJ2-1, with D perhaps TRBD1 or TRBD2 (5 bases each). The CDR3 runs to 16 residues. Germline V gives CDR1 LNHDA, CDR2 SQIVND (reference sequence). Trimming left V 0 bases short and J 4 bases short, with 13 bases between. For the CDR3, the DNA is TGTGCCAGTAGTATAGATGGTGGGGGAACTTACAATGAGCAGTTCTTC. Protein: CASSIDGGGTYNEQFF.